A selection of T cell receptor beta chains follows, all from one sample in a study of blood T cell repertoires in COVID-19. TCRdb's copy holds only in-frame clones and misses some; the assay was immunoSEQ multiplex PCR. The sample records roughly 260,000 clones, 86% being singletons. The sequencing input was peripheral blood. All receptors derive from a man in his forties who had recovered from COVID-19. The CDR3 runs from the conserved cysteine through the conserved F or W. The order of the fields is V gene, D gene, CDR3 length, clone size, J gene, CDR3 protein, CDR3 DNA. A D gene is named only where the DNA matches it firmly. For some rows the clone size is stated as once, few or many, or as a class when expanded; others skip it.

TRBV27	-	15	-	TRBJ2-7	CASSFRSNRDSEQYF	TGTGCCAGCAGTTTTCGTTCCAACCGGGACTCCGAGCAGTACTTC
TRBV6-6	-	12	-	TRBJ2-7	CASSRSTAEQYF	TGTGCCAGCAGTCGATCGACAGCCGAGCAGTACTTC
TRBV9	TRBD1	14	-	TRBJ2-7	CASSGQGGAYEQYF	TGTGCCAGCAGCGGACAGGGGGGCGCCTACGAGCAGTACTTC
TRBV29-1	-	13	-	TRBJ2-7	CSVEDLGGYEQYF	TGCAGCGTTGAAGATCTAGGGGGCTACGAGCAGTACTTC
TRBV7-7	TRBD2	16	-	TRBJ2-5	CASSLSGLAGKETQYF	TGTGCCAGCAGCTTATCAGGACTAGCGGGGAAAGAGACCCAGTACTTC
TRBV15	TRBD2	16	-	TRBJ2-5	CATSRGFLAGEETQYF	TGTGCCACCAGCAGAGGGTTCCTAGCGGGGGAAGAGACCCAGTACTTC
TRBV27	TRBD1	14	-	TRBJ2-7	CASSRRTGFTEQYF	TGTGCCAGCAGTCGCCGGACAGGGTTCACTGAGCAGTACTTC
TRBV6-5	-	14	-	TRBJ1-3	CASSRVNSGNTIYF	TGTGCCAGCAGTCGGGTCAACTCTGGAAACACCATATATTTT
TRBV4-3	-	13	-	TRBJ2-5	CASSPALRETQYF	TGCGCCAGCAGTCCTGCCCTGAGGGAGACCCAGTACTTC
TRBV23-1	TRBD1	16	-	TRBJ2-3	CASSPLQGEGTDTQYF	TGCGCCAGCAGCCCTCTTCAGGGGGAAGGCACAGATACGCAGTATTTT
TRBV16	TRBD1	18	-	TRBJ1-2	CASSQRSGGGPLNYGYTF	TGTGCCAGCAGCCAAAGGTCAGGGGGAGGACCACTTAACTATGGCTACACCTTC
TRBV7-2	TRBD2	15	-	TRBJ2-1	CASSRQLGRDNEQFF	TGTGCCAGCAGCCGCCAGCTGGGGAGGGACAATGAGCAGTTCTTC
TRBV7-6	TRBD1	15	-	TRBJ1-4	CASSHPGQGNEKLFF	TGTGCCAGCAGCCACCCGGGACAGGGAAATGAAAAACTGTTTTTT
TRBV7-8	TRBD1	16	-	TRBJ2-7	CASSILTGLISYEQYF	TGTGCCAGCAGCATCCTGACAGGGCTAATCTCCTACGAGCAGTACTTC
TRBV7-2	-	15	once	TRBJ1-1	CASSPSGGMNTEAFF	TGTGCCAGCAGCCCCTCGGGGGGGATGAACACTGAAGCTTTCTTT
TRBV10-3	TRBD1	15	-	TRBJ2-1	CAISGFGQGMNEQFF	TGTGCCATCAGTGGATTTGGACAGGGGATGAATGAGCAGTTCTTC
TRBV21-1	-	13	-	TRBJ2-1	CASSGPGLIPQFF	TGTGCCAGCAGCGGACCGGGACTAATACCGCAGTTCTTC
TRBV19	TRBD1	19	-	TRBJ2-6	CASSSIGTGGLSGANVLTF	TGTGCCAGTAGTTCCATAGGGACAGGAGGTCTATCCGGGGCCAACGTCCTGACTTTC
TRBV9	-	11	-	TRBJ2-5	CAGGKEETQYF	TGTGCCGGGGGGAAGGAAGAGACCCAGTACTTC
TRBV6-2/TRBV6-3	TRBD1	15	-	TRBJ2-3	CASSYDRAITDTQYF	TGTGCCAGCAGTTACGACAGGGCTATTACAGATACGCAGTATTTT
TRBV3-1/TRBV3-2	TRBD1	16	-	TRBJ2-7	CASSQDLSATGAEQYF	TGTGCCAGCAGCCAAGATCTTTCGGCGACAGGGGCCGAGCAGTACTTC
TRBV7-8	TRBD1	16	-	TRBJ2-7	CASSLEMYGQVFEQYF	TGTGCCAGCAGCTTAGAAATGTATGGACAGGTTTTCGAGCAGTACTTC
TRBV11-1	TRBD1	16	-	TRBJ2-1	CASSPGTGDSYNEQFF	TGTGCCAGCAGCCCAGGGACAGGGGACTCCTACAATGAGCAGTTCTTC
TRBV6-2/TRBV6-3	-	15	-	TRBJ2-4	CASRRLRRSKNIQYF	TGTGCCAGCCGCCGCCTCCGGCGGTCCAAAAACATTCAGTACTTC
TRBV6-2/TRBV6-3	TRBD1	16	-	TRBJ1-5	CASSSERGQLNQPQHF	TGTGCCAGCAGTTCGGAAAGGGGACAGCTCAATCAGCCCCAGCATTTT